Presented here are 27 T cell receptor beta chains from one specimen sequenced in a study of T-cell memory formation after mild COVID-19. TCRdb fed the 5' RACE reads into MiXCR, producing one record per CDR3 protein. The sample includes approximately 210,000 distinct CDR3 sequences, roughly 10% of them seen just once. The sample taken for sequencing was PBMCs or a T cell subset sorted from them (not recorded which). The source of these receptors is a young man who had mild COVID-19 (a few samples of this study predate the infection). Cell type and time point are not known.

The chain couples TRBV20-1 to TRBJ1-5, with D perhaps TRBD1 (6 bases). There are 14 residues in the CDR3. Germline values: CDR1 DFQATT, CDR2 SNEGSKA (reference sequence). The ends were cut back, 6 bases at V and 5 bases at J, with 17 bases in the middle. The CDR3 DNA sequence: TGCAGTGCCGTTCCGGGGGCGGGGGATCAGCCCCAGCATTTT. Its protein product is CSAVPGAGDQPQHF.

This clonotype was seen more than once but under ten times. The chain uses TRBV10-3 and TRBJ2-5, with a tentative D call TRBD2 (7 bases). V was trimmed by 2 bases and J by 5 bases, leaving 18 bases between them. The CDR3 contains 16 residues. Germline CDR1 and CDR2: ENHRY and SYGVKD. The CDR3 reads CAISEEFEGGSETQYF. The CDR3 region has the DNA TGTGCCATCAGTGAGGAGTTCGAGGGGGGGTCGGAGACCCAGTACTTC.

J is TRBJ2-1 and V is TRBV20-1; 11 nucleotides align to TRBD2. The germline CDR1 and CDR2 sequences are DFQATT and SNEGSKA (reference sequence). The CDR3 length is 13 residues. J lost 7 bases, V lost 6 bases, and 5 bases had no gene match. CDR3 sequence: CSAEASGGNEQFF. The CDR3 DNA follows: TGCAGTGCGGAGGCTAGCGGGGGGAATGAGCAGTTCTTC.

The chain employs TRBV5-1 and TRBJ1-1, with D tentatively TRBD1 (6 bases). This CDR3 has 13 residues. V was cut by 3 bases and J by 3 bases, with 9 bases left in between. Looked up from germline, CDR1 is SGHRS and CDR2 is YFSETQ. The CDR3 reads CASSSSGDTEAFF. The CDR3 bases are TGCGCCAGCAGCTCGTCAGGGGACACTGAAGCTTTCTTT. Complete variable domain (other parts from reference TRBV5-1 and TRBJ1-1): KAGVTQTPRYLIKTRGQQVTLSCSPISGHRSVSWYQQTPGQGLQFLFEYFSETQRNKGNFPGRFSGRQFSNSRSEMNVSTLELGDSALYLCASSSSGDTEAFFGQGTRLTVV.

In its sample, this clonotype was seen a few times. The chain uses TRBV18 and TRBJ2-7; D is perhaps TRBD1 or TRBD2 (6 bases each). CDR3 length equals 15 residues. The germline gives CDR1 KGHSH, CDR2 LQKENI. V was shortened by 0 bases and J by 1 base, with 10 bases between the two germline ends. DNA for the CDR3: TGTGCCAGCTCACCACCCGGGGGCGCATCCTACGAGCAGTACTTC. Protein: CASSPPGGASYEQYF.

A few counts support this clonotype. The chain joins TRBV7-2 to TRBJ1-1, with D unresolved. The CDR3 sequence is 14 residues long. CDR1 and CDR2 from the germline V gene are SGHTA and FQGNSA. With 7 bases removed from V and 1 base from J, the gap between germline ends came to 13 bases. The CDR3: CASTSGSSNTEAFF. CDR3 DNA: TGTGCCAGCACCTCGGGGAGTTCGAACACTGAAGCTTTCTTT.

This clonotype appeared many times. Germline is not matched at one junction end, which may reflect a read error. V is TRBV2 and J is TRBJ1-4; D not resolved. CDR1 SNHLY and CDR2 FYNNEI come from the germline V gene. The CDR3 totals 12 residues. As DNA, the CDR3 is TGTGCCAGCAGTCCCTTGGAGACGGGTGTCCATTTT. The encoded protein is CASSPLETGVHF.

This clonotype was counted between two and nine times. V gene TRBV7-9 combines with J gene TRBJ2-3, with D possibly being TRBD2 (6 bases). From germline, CDR1 is SEHNR and CDR2 FQNEAQ (reference sequence). The CDR3 length is 16 residues. V dropped 1 base and J dropped 3 bases, with 14 bases sitting between them. CDR3 residues: CASSLVVGEETDTQYF. The CDR3 coding sequence is TGTGCCAGCAGCTTAGTCGTCGGGGAGGAGACAGATACGCAGTATTTT.

This clonotype was counted many times. This chain joins TRBV5-6 and TRBJ1-2; D may be TRBD1 (6 bases). Trimming cost V 3 bases and J 12 bases, with 18 bases left between them. This CDR3 is built from 13 residues. Per the germline V gene, CDR1 is SGHDT and CDR2 is YYEEEE. CDR3 sequence (DNA): TGTGCCAGCAGCTCCTTAACCCGGGACACCAACACCTTC. Encoded protein: CASSSLTRDTNTF.

The rearrangement uses TRBV5-1 and TRBJ2-3, with 10 bases lining up with TRBD1. V lost 4 bases to trimming and J lost 5 bases; unmatched junction nucleotides: 10. This CDR3 contains 16 residues. Per the germline V gene, CDR1 is SGHRS and CDR2 is YFSETQ. The CDR3 DNA is TGCGCCAGCAGCCCCCAAGGGGGACAGGGGAAAGATACGCAGTATTTT. Translated: CASSPQGGQGKDTQYF.

The chain links TRBV4-1 to TRBJ2-5, with 10 nucleotides matching TRBD1. Trimming took 4 bases from V and 5 from J; bases not matched to a gene: 7. Germline V gene sequence: CDR1 MGHRA, CDR2 YSYEKL. The CDR3 sequence is 15 residues long. CDR3 loop: CASSPGTGEKETQYF. DNA of the CDR3: TGCGCCAGCAGCCCGGGGACAGGGGAAAAGGAGACCCAGTACTTC.

The chain couples TRBV4-1 to TRBJ1-3, with TRBD1 matching 7 bases. J lost 0 bases, V lost 6 bases, and 17 bases had no gene match. This CDR3 is built from 19 residues. CDR1 and CDR2 from the germline V gene are MGHRA and YSYEKL. DNA for the CDR3: TGCGCCAGCAGAACCGACAGGGCGGAATTCCTGAACTCTGGAAACACCATATATTTT. The encoded protein is CASRTDRAEFLNSGNTIYF.

The rearrangement uses TRBV5-1 and TRBJ2-1; 14 positions agree with TRBD2. V lost 2 bases and J lost 8; bases outside the gene matches: 3. The CDR3 length is 15 residues. Germline-derived CDR1 and CDR2 are SGHRS and YFSETQ. The CDR3 bases are TGCGCCAGCAGCTTAGGACTAGCGGGGGGCTATGAGCAGTTCTTC. It is translated as CASSLGLAGGYEQFF.

In its sample, this clonotype was seen a few times. The DNA of the CDR3 is TGTGCCAGCAGCTATCCCACAGATACGCAGTATTTT. Protein product: CASSYPTDTQYF. The J gene is TRBJ2-3, the V gene TRBV7-2; D ambiguous. This CDR3 region has 12 residues. From germline, CDR1 is SGHTA and CDR2 FQGNSA. V lost 4 bases and J lost 2, with 4 bases in between. The full variable domain, with the rest looked up from reference TRBV7-2 and TRBJ2-3, is GAGVSQSPSNKVTEKGKDVELRCDPISGHTALYWYRQSLGQGLEFLIYFQGNSAPDKSGLPSDRFSAERTGGSVSTLTIQRTQQEDSAVYLCASSYPTDTQYFGPGTRLTVL.

A note on this clonotype: A much larger clone is a single base away; this may be a read error. J is TRBJ2-7 and V is TRBV7-9, with 13 bases aligning to TRBD2. J gave up 6 bases and V 0 bases, and 8 bases lay outside the gene matches. The CDR3 consists of 17 residues. Per the germline V gene, CDR1 is SEHNR and CDR2 is FQNEAQ (reference sequence). CDR3 loop: CASSLAMGLAGKSEQYF. CDR3 nucleotide sequence: TGTGCCAGCAGCTTAGCGATGGGACTAGCGGGGAAGAGCGAGCAGTACTTC. The full variable domain, rest sourced from reference TRBV7-9 and TRBJ2-7, is DTGVSQNPRHKITKRGQNVTFRCDPISEHNRLYWYRQTLGQGPEFLTYFQNEAQLEKSRLLSDRFSAERPKGSFSTLEIQRTEQGDSAMYLCASSLAMGLAGKSEQYFGPGTRLTVT.

This clonotype was counted only a few times. The V and J genes are TRBV12-3 or TRBV12-4 and TRBJ1-5; D unclear. The CDR3 is 14 residues long. Trimming cost V 7 bases and J 0 bases, with 10 bases left between them. As DNA, the CDR3 is TGTGCCAGCACAGGCACCGATAGCAATCAGCCCCAGCATTTT. This translates into CASTGTDSNQPQHF.

This clonotype turned up a few times. The chain links TRBV18 to TRBJ2-1, with 12 bases matching TRBD2. The V gene's germline CDR1 is KGHSH and CDR2 LQKENI. The CDR3 contains 15 residues. Trimming removed 3 bases from V and 5 bases from J; junction bases left unmatched: 2. CDR3 protein: CASSPGTSGHNEQFF. The CDR3 region has the DNA TGTGCCAGCTCACCTGGGACTAGCGGGCACAATGAGCAGTTCTTC.

The chain employs TRBV28 and TRBJ1-4; 9 bases map to TRBD1. Germline V gene sequence: CDR1 MDHEN, CDR2 SYDVKM. The CDR3 length is 16 residues. Trimming cost V 6 bases and J 8 bases; bases outside gene matches: 13. CDR3 DNA: TGTGCCAGCAGATTCCCACCGGGACAGGGCCAAGAAAAACTGTTTTTT. It codes for CASRFPPGQGQEKLFF.

This chain uses TRBV11-2 with TRBJ1-2, with TRBD1 identical over 7 bases. The junction had 17 bases not matched to a gene; V was cut back by 1 base and J by 0 bases. The CDR3 spans 20 residues. Germline CDR1 and CDR2: SGHAT and FQNNGV. CDR3 sequence reads: CASSLAPKGARRQANYGYTF. CDR3 nucleotide sequence: TGTGCCAGCAGCTTAGCCCCCAAGGGGGCCAGACGCCAAGCTAACTATGGCTACACCTTC.

This rearrangement joins TRBV7-3 to TRBJ1-1; maybe TRBD1 (5 bases). Between the trimmed V and J ends, which lost 5 bases and 0 bases, there was a span of 7 bases. The length of the CDR3 is 13 residues. Per the germline V gene, CDR1 is SGHTA and CDR2 is FQGTGA. CDR3 nucleotide sequence: TGTGCCAGCAGCCGCAGGGTGAACACTGAAGCTTTCTTT. This gives the protein CASSRRVNTEAFF.

This clonotype was seen a handful of times. DNA of the CDR3: TGTGCCAGCAGCAACAGGGTCCACAATGAGCAGTTCTTC. Protein sequence: CASSNRVHNEQFF. This chain joins TRBV6-2 or TRBV6-3 and TRBJ2-1; a possible D gene is TRBD1 (6 bases). V was shortened by 6 bases and J by 5 bases, with 11 bases between the two germline ends. The CDR3 consists of 13 residues. Germline V lookup: CDR1 MNHEY, CDR2 SVGEGT.

This clonotype showed up just a few times. The CDR3 spells CASSPQQGAVGEQYF. The CDR3 nucleotides read TGTGCCAGCAGCCCCCAACAGGGGGCCGTGGGCGAGCAGTACTTC. This rearrangement joins TRBV7-6 to TRBJ2-7, with 9 nucleotides matching TRBD1. Germline CDR1 reads SGHVS; CDR2 reads FNYEAQ. V trimming: 5 bases; J trimming: 6 bases; junction bases outside the gene matches: 11. The CDR3 has 15 amino acids. The whole variable domain, remainder taken from reference TRBV7-6 and TRBJ2-7, is GAGVSQSPRYKVTKRGQDVALRCDPISGHVSLYWYRQALGQGPEFLTYFNYEAQQDKSGLPNDRFSAERPEGSISTLTIQRTEQRDSAMYRCASSPQQGAVGEQYFGPGTRLTVT.

This clonotype was observed a few times. The rearrangement links TRBV2 to TRBJ1-2; 9 bases are a match to TRBD1. The CDR3 has 14 amino acids. Trimming removed 5 bases from V and 5 bases from J; junction bases left unmatched: 6. Germline lookup yields CDR1 SNHLY and CDR2 FYNNEI. The CDR3 DNA is TGTGCCAGCAGTCAGGACAGGGGACGGTATGGCTACACCTTC. Translation: CASSQDRGRYGYTF.

This clonotype has a handful of counts. The chain uses TRBV11-2 and TRBJ2-5; TRBD2 might be the D (7 bases). The germline V gene has CDR1 SGHAT and CDR2 FQNNGV. V lost 1 base and J lost 2, with 11 bases in between. This CDR3 is built from 15 residues. CDR3 amino acids: CASSLAGGQQETQYF. DNA for the CDR3: TGTGCCAGCAGCTTAGCCGGGGGGCAGCAAGAGACCCAGTACTTC. The full variable domain, rest sourced from reference TRBV11-2 and TRBJ2-5, is EAGVAQSPRYKIIEKRQSVAFWCNPISGHATLYWYQQILGQGPKLLIQFQNNGVVDDSQLPKDRFSAERLKGVDSTLKIQPAKLEDSAVYLCASSLAGGQQETQYFGPGTRLLVL.

This clonotype turned up a few times. This chain uses TRBV4-3 with TRBJ2-5; D gene uncertain. Germline V lookup: CDR1 LGHNA, CDR2 YSLEER. V lost 4 bases, J lost 5 bases, and 11 bases lay in between. The CDR3 loop spans 13 amino acids. CDR3 sequence: CASSPDIRETQYF. CDR3 DNA: TGCGCCAGCAGCCCAGATATTCGGGAGACCCAGTACTTC.

The chain is built from TRBV7-6 and TRBJ1-3, with TRBD1 matching 7 bases. In germline, CDR1 is SGHVS, CDR2 FNYEAQ. The trim removed 3 bases at V and 0 bases at J, leaving 8 bases unmatched. The CDR3 consists of 17 residues. The CDR3, as DNA: TGTGCCAGCAGCTTCGGCGGGGGGGACAGCTCTGGAAACACCATATATTTT. Protein product: CASSFGGGDSSGNTIYF.

This clonotype was counted many times. This chain connects TRBV4-1 to TRBJ2-3, with D unclear. The germline gives CDR1 MGHRA, CDR2 YSYEKL. The CDR3 runs to 15 residues. Trimming shortened V by 1 base and J by 1 base, and 9 bases separated the two germline ends. DNA of the CDR3: TGCGCCAGCAGCCAAGGTCAGCGACGCACAGATACGCAGTATTTT. Translated, it gives CASSQGQRRTDTQYF.